The 27 T cell receptor beta chains below were found in one sample sequenced in a study of tumor and adjacent non-tumor tissue in lung cancer. The library came from three nested PCR rounds adapted from ARM-PCR protocols. Using its own MiXCR run on the multiplex PCR reads, TCRdb lists one record per CDR3 protein. The table has under 95,000 distinct CDR3 sequences, around 71% seen once. The template was RNA from unsorted bulk tissue. Sequences were obtained from lung tumor tissue. All receptors derive from a man aged 55 to 70 with non-small cell lung cancer.

This clonotype qualifies as medium-sized. The genes are TRBV11-3 and TRBJ2-3; 8 nucleotides agree with TRBD2. V shed 9 bases and J 2 bases; nucleotides not matched to a gene: 10. Germline loops: CDR1 SGHNT, CDR2 YENEEA. The CDR3 length is 15 residues. In DNA form, the CDR3 reads TGTGCCAGTCGGATGGCGGGAGGTACCACAGATACGCAGTATTTT. This translates into CASRMAGGTTDTQYF.

The sample holds one count of this clonotype. A read error is possible here, since a much larger clone lies one base away. V is TRBV5-1 and J is TRBJ2-2, with a weak D call TRBD1 (5 bases). The CDR3 runs 17 residues. From germline, CDR1 is SGHRS and CDR2 YFSETQ. CDR3 bases: TGCGCCAGCAGCTTGAAGTCAGGGCAGAAAAACAGCGGGGAGCTGTTTTTT. Protein: CASSLKSGQKNSGELFF.

Points on this clonotype: Relative to the germline gene, one junction end is altered; a read error may explain this. The chain joins TRBV6-1 to TRBJ1-2; D is perhaps TRBD1 (6 bases). The V gene's germline CDR1 is MNHNS and CDR2 SASEGT. The CDR3 has 14 residues. The DNA for the CDR3 is TGTGCCAGCAGTGACCGGGACACCGACTATGGATACACCTTC. Protein sequence: CASSDRDTDYGYTF.

About this clonotype: A read error is likely, as this CDR3 ends without the conserved phenylalanine or tryptophan. The chain has TRBV10-2 and TRBJ2-2, with D maybe TRBD2 (6 bases). The CDR3 is 10 amino acids. Germline V gene lookup returns CDR1 WSHSY and CDR2 SAAADI. The CDR3 loop is CATQAGGLFS. CDR3 DNA sequence: TGCGCCACCCAGGCCGGGGGGCTGTTTTCT.

The chain is built from TRBV29-1 and TRBJ2-1; D may be TRBD2 (6 bases). The CDR3 is 15 amino acids. In germline, CDR1 is SQVTM, CDR2 ANQGSEA. The V end lost 6 bases, the J end lost 4 bases, and 19 bases lay between the germline ends. CDR3 loop: CSVGASSVDYNEQFF. CDR3 sequence (DNA): TGCAGCGTCGGGGCATCTAGCGTGGATTACAATGAGCAGTTCTTC.

This clonotype was seen repeatedly, ten times or more. The genes are TRBV29-1 and TRBJ2-7; 15 bases fit TRBD2. This CDR3 spans 15 amino acids. V dropped 3 bases and J dropped 2; count of bases not matched to a gene: 2. In germline, CDR1 is SQVTM, CDR2 ANQGSEA. CDR3 coding DNA: TGCAGCGTTGAGGGACTAGCGGGAGGAACCTACGAGCAGTACTTC. Amino acid sequence: CSVEGLAGGTYEQYF.

V usage is TRBV28 and J usage is TRBJ2-3; D possibly corresponds to TRBD2 (5 bases). With 3 bases removed from V and 4 bases from J, the gap between germline ends came to 14 bases. The CDR3 has 15 amino acids. CDR1 MDHEN and CDR2 SYDVKM come from the germline V gene. The CDR3 loop is CASSFVRESADTQYF. In nucleotides, the CDR3 is TGTGCCAGCAGTTTTGTGAGGGAGAGCGCAGATACGCAGTATTTT.

Turning to this clonotype: The junction departs from the called germline gene at one end, perhaps through a read error. The chain couples TRBV7-3 to TRBJ2-3; a weak D match, TRBD2 (5 bases). The CDR3 has 16 residues. Per the germline V gene, CDR1 is SGHTA and CDR2 is FQGTGA. The CDR3 coding sequence is TGTGCCAACAGCTTAAACCCGTACGGGGTCACAGATACGCAGTATTTT. This encodes CANSLNPYGVTDTQYF.

Only a few counts were recorded for this clonotype. A much bigger clone sits one base away, suggesting this may be a read error. V gene TRBV12-3 or TRBV12-4 combines with J gene TRBJ2-1, with D tentatively TRBD1 or TRBD2 (5 bases each). Trimming stripped 3 bases from V and 16 bases from J, with 22 bases between. This CDR3 comprises 14 residues. This CDR3 is CASSFQFPGPAQFF. In DNA, the CDR3 is TGTGCCAGCAGTTTCCAATTCCCGGGACCAGCGCAATTCTTC.

A note on this clonotype: A read error is likely, as this CDR3 ends without the conserved phenylalanine or tryptophan. The V gene is TRBV11-2, the J gene TRBJ2-5; TRBD2 agrees at 8 bases. The CDR3 has 16 amino acids. CDR1 and CDR2 (germline): SGHAT, FQNNGV. CDR3 amino acids: CAGSSGLVVGGETQYI. The CDR3 nucleotides are TGTGCCGGCAGCTCGGGACTAGTAGTGGGGGGAGAGACTCAGTACATC.

The table lists this clonotype with many counts. The chain combines TRBV20-1 with TRBJ2-3, with 9 bases lining up with TRBD2. Germline-derived CDR1 and CDR2 are DFQATT and SNEGSKA (reference sequence). Trimming cost V 6 bases and J 1 base; bases outside gene matches: 20. There are 19 residues in the CDR3. CDR3 nucleotides: TGCAGTGCCCCCGGCGATGCGGGGGGGAAGCCCTTGGGCACAGATACGCAGTATTTT. This encodes CSAPGDAGGKPLGTDTQYF.

The chain uses TRBV7-9 and TRBJ2-2, with a weak D call TRBD2 (6 bases). Trimming stripped 1 base from V and 2 bases from J, with 8 bases between. Germline V gives CDR1 SEHNR, CDR2 FQNEAQ (reference sequence). The CDR3 extends over 15 amino acids. The CDR3 nucleotides read TGTGCCAGCAGCTTAGATAGCGGAAACACCGGGGAGCTGTTTTTT. Protein: CASSLDSGNTGELFF.

The CDR3 region is CASSSGTGDARVIYF. The CDR3 DNA is TGCGCCAGCAGCTCAGGGACAGGGGATGCTCGAGTCATATATTTT. The chain couples TRBV5-1 to TRBJ1-3; TRBD1 matches 10 bases. Germline CDR1 and CDR2: SGHRS and YFSETQ. The CDR3 has 15 amino acids. J gave up 12 bases and V 3 bases, and 12 bases lay outside the gene matches.

In regard to this clonotype: A much larger clone sits a single nucleotide away, making a read error possible. This chain uses TRBV5-4 with TRBJ1-2; D remains ambiguous. Germline V gene sequence: CDR1 SGHNT, CDR2 YYREEE (reference sequence). V was clipped by 4 bases and J by 6 bases, with 10 bases between them. The CDR3 is made up of 12 amino acids. The CDR3 protein is CASSREIDGYTF. In DNA form, the CDR3 reads TGTGCCAGCAGCCGCGAGATAGATGGCTACACCTTC. Supplemented by reference TRBV5-4 and TRBJ1-2, the full variable domain reads ETGVTQSPTHLIKTRGQQVTLRCSSQSGHNTVSWYQQALGQGPQFIFQYYREEENGRGNFPPRFSGLQFPNYSSELNVNALELDDSALYLCASSREIDGYTFGSGTRLTVV.

A word on this clonotype: This may be a read error, as it is one base from a much larger clone. J is TRBJ2-1 and V is TRBV7-9, with D perhaps matching TRBD1 (6 bases). Germline V lookup: CDR1 SEHNR, CDR2 FQNEAQ (reference sequence). Trimming took off 1 base at V and 7 bases at J, with 20 bases between the two ends. The CDR3 spans 17 residues. DNA for the CDR3: TGTGCCAGCAGCTTAGGACGGGACATGGGGCGCATAAATGAGCAGTTCTTC. It translates to CASSLGRDMGRINEQFF.

Concerning this clonotype: A much larger clone differs from this one at a single base, so this may be a read error. This rearrangement joins TRBV6-1 to TRBJ1-5; D may be TRBD1 (5 bases). This CDR3 spans 14 amino acids. Germline assignment: CDR1 MNHNS and CDR2 SASEGT. Trimming took 7 bases from V and 9 from J, leaving 19 bases between them. CDR3 bases: TGTGCCAGCAACCTATCCGGGGACCAGCTGCCCCAGCATTTT. Residues: CASNLSGDQLPQHF.

Regarding this clonotype: Being one base from a much bigger clone, this may be a read error. The chain employs TRBV5-6 and TRBJ2-1, with D perhaps matching TRBD2 (6 bases). Germline loops: CDR1 SGHDT, CDR2 YYEEEE. The length of the CDR3 is 21 residues. The CDR3 DNA is TGTGCCAGCAGCTTGAGACGGTCTAGCGAGTTCTCCGGGGTCTCCTACAATGAGCAGTTATTC. Amino acid sequence: CASSLRRSSEFSGVSYNEQLF. Complete variable domain (other parts from reference TRBV5-6 and TRBJ2-1): DAGVTQSPTHLIKTRGQQVTLRCSPKSGHDTVSWYQQALGQGPQFIFQYYEEEERQRGNFPDRFSGHQFPNYSSELNVNALLLGDSALYLCASSLRRSSEFSGVSYNEQLFGPGTRLTVL.

Regarding this clonotype: Germline is not matched at one junction end, which may reflect a read error. The chain has TRBV6-5 and TRBJ2-3; D uncertain. In germline, CDR1 is MNHEY, CDR2 SVGAGI. The CDR3 is 12 amino acids. For the CDR3, the DNA is TGTGTCAGCACCCCTAGCACAGATACGCAGTATTTT. Translating gives CVSTPSTDTQYF.

On this clonotype itself: At one boundary the junction diverges from the germline segment, which might be a read error. The J gene is TRBJ2-3, the V gene TRBV20-1; no clear D. This CDR3 is 14 amino acids long. CDR1 DFQATT and CDR2 SNEGSKA come from the germline V gene (reference sequence). The CDR3 is CGARDALSPDTQYF. The CDR3 nucleotides read TGCGGTGCTAGAGATGCCCTGTCCCCAGATACGCAGTATTTT.

As for this clonotype: Since no conserved phenylalanine or tryptophan closes the CDR3, a read error is the likely cause. The chain joins TRBV12-3 or TRBV12-4 to TRBJ2-5, with D perhaps matching TRBD1 or TRBD2 (5 bases each). CDR3 size: 15 residues. V was cut by 8 bases and J by 4 bases, with 20 bases left in between. The CDR3, as DNA: TGTGCCAGCTCGGATACGGGGCCAGCGTTAGAGACCCAGTACATC. Amino acids: CASSDTGPALETQYI.

This chain links TRBV4-2 with TRBJ2-5; no firm D call. Germline V gene data show CDR1 as LGHNA and CDR2 as YNFKEQ. The CDR3 loop spans 15 amino acids. V lost 2 bases to trimming and J lost 1 base, with 11 bases between them. In DNA form, the CDR3 reads TGTGCCAGCAGCCAACGATATCCCACCCAAGAGACCCAGTACTTC. It specifies CASSQRYPTQETQYF.

Of note for this clonotype: Possible read error: a much larger clone is one base away. The chain has TRBV6-6 and TRBJ1-1, with TRBD1 matching over 7 bases. CDR3 length: 14 amino acids. In germline, CDR1 is MNHNY, CDR2 SVGAGI (reference sequence). J gave up 4 bases and V 2 bases, and 4 bases lay outside the gene matches. The CDR3 is CASSYVRGGTEAFF. The CDR3, as DNA: TGTGCCAGCAGTTACGTCAGGGGGGGCACTGAAGCTTTCTTT.

A word on this clonotype: A much larger clone lies a single base off, so this may be a read error. J is TRBJ2-3 and V is TRBV7-8; TRBD1 agrees at 10 bases. J lost 5 bases, V lost 4 bases, and 3 bases had no gene match. The CDR3 runs to 14 residues. The germline V gene encodes CDR1 SGHVS and CDR2 FQNEAQ. The CDR3 protein is CASSSTGGEDTQYF. CDR3 coding DNA: TGTGCCAGCAGCTCGACAGGGGGCGAAGATACGCAGTATTTT.

The chain joins TRBV6-6 to TRBJ2-3, with TRBD2 as a possible D gene (5 bases). This CDR3 is built from 19 residues. Looked up from germline, CDR1 is MNHNY and CDR2 is SVGAGI (reference sequence). Between the trimmed V and J ends, which lost 2 bases and 3 bases, there was a span of 24 bases. CDR3 sequence reads: CASSYTAASPLRETDTQYF. In DNA, the CDR3 is TGTGCCAGCAGTTACACTGCAGCTAGCCCACTAAGGGAGACAGATACGCAGTATTTT.

On this clonotype: A much larger clone lies a single base off, so this may be a read error. The chain is built from TRBV19 and TRBJ2-3, with D hard to call. CDR1 is LNHDA and CDR2 is SQIVND in the germline V gene (reference sequence). This CDR3 contains 13 residues. The CDR3 here is CASSIARADTRYF. CDR3 DNA: TGTGCCAGTAGTATAGCGAGAGCAGATACGCGGTATTTT.

About this clonotype: This may be a read error, as it is one base from a much larger clone. For the CDR3, the DNA is TGTGCCAGCAGTTTGGGCAGGGGGTCCAATCAGCCCCAGCATTTT. Residues: CASSLGRGSNQPQHF. V is TRBV28 and J is TRBJ1-5, with 7 bases that match TRBD1. This CDR3 is 15 amino acids long. CDR1 MDHEN and CDR2 SYDVKM come from the germline V gene. V lost 3 bases and J lost 3; bases outside the gene matches: 5.

About this clonotype itself: A junction boundary mismatches the germline segment, possibly from a read error. The chain joins TRBV11-2 to TRBJ2-1, with TRBD2 matching 10 bases. There are 17 residues in the CDR3. The germline V gene encodes CDR1 SGHAT and CDR2 FQNNGV. CDR3 in DNA: TGTGTCAGCAGCCCAGCCCGTAGCGGGGGGATCTACAATGAGCAGTTCTTC. Translation: CVSSPARSGGIYNEQFF.